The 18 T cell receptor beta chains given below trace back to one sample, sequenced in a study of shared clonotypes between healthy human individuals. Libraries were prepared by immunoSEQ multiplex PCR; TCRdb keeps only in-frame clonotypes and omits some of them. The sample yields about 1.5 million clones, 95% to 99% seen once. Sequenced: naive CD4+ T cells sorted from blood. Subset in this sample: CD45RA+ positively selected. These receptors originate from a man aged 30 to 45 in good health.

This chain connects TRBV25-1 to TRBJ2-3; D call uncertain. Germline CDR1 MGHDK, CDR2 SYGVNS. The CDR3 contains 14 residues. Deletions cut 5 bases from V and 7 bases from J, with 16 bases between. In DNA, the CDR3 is TGTGCCAGCAGTCCACCCCAGTTCATGAATACGCAGTATTTT. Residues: CASSPPQFMNTQYF.

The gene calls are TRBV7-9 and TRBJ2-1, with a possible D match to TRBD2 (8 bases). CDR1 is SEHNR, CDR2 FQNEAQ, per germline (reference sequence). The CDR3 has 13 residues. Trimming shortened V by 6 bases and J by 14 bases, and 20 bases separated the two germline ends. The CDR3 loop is CASRTGRMREEFF. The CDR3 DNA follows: TGTGCCAGCAGGACAGGGAGAATGCGGGAGGAGTTCTTC.

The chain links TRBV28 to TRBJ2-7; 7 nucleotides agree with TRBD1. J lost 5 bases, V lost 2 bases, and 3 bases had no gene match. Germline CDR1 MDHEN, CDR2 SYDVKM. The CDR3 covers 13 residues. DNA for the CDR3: TGTGCCAGCAGTTTAGCAGGGGGAGACGAGCAGTACTTC. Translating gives CASSLAGGDEQYF. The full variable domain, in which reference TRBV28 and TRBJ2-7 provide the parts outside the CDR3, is DVKVTQSSRYLVKRTGEKVFLECVQDMDHENMFWYRQDPGLGLRLIYFSYDVKMKEKGDIPEGYSVSREKKERFSLILESASTNQTSMYLCASSLAGGDEQYFGPGTRLTVT.

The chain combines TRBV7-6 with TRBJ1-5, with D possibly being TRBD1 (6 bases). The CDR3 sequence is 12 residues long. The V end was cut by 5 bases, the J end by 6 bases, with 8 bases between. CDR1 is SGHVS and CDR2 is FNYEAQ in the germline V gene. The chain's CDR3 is CASSQQGQPQHF. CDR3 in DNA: TGTGCCAGCAGCCAACAGGGTCAGCCCCAGCATTTT.

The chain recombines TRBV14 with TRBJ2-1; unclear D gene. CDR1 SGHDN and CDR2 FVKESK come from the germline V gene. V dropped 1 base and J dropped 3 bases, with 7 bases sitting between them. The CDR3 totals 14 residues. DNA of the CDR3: TGTGCCAGCAGCCAAGTATCCTACTACAATGAGCAGTTCTTC. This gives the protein CASSQVSYYNEQFF.

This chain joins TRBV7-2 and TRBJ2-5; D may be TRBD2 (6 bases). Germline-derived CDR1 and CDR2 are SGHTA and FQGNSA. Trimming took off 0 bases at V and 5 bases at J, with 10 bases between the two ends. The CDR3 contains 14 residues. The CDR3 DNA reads TGTGCCAGCAGCTTAGCTGGAGGGGTGGAGACCCAGTACTTC. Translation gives CASSLAGGVETQYF.

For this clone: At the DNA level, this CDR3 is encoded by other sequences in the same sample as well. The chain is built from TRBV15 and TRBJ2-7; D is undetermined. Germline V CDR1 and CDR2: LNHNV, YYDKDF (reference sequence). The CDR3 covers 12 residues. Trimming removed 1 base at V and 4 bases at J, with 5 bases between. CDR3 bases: TGTGCCACCAGCAGAGCCGATTACGAGCAGTACTTC. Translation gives CATSRADYEQYF.

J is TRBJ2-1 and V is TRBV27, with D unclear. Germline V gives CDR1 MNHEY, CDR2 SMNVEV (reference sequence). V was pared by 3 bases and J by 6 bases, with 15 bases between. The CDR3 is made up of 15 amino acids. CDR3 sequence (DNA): TGTGCCAGCAGTTTTGGAATCGAGCCTATCAATGAGCAGTTCTTC. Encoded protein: CASSFGIEPINEQFF.

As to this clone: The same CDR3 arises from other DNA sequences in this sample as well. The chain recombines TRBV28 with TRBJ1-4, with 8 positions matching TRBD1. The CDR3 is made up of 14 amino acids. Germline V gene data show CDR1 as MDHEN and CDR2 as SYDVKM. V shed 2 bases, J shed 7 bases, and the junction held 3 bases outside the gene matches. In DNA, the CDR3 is TGTGCCAGCAGTTTAGGCGGACAGGGTGAAAAACTGTTTTTT. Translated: CASSLGGQGEKLFF. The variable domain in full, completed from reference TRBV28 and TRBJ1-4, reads DVKVTQSSRYLVKRTGEKVFLECVQDMDHENMFWYRQDPGLGLRLIYFSYDVKMKEKGDIPEGYSVSREKKERFSLILESASTNQTSMYLCASSLGGQGEKLFFGSGTQLSVL.

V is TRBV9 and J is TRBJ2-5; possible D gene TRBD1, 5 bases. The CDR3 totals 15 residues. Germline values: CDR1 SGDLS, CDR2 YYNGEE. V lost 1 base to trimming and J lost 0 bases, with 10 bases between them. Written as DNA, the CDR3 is TGTGCCAGCAGCGTATGGGGCGGACACCAAGAGACCCAGTACTTC. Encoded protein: CASSVWGGHQETQYF.

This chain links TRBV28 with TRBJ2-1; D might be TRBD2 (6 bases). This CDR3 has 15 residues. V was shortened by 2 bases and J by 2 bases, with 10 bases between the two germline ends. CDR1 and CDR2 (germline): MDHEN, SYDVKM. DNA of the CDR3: TGTGCCAGCAGTTTACTGCTAGCGACCTACAATGAGCAGTTCTTC. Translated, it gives CASSLLLATYNEQFF. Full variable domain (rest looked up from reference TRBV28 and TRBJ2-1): DVKVTQSSRYLVKRTGEKVFLECVQDMDHENMFWYRQDPGLGLRLIYFSYDVKMKEKGDIPEGYSVSREKKERFSLILESASTNQTSMYLCASSLLLATYNEQFFGPGTRLTVL.

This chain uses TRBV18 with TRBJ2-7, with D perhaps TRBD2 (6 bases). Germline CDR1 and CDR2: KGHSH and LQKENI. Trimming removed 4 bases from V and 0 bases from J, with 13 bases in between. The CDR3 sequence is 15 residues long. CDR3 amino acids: CASSRAGTISYEQYF. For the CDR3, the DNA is TGTGCCAGCTCACGTGCGGGGACGATCTCCTACGAGCAGTACTTC. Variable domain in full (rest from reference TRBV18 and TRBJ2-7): NAGVMQNPRHLVRRRGQEARLRCSPMKGHSHVYWYRQLPEEGLKFMVYLQKENIIDESGMPKERFSAEFPKEGPSILRIQQVVRGDSAAYFCASSRAGTISYEQYFGPGTRLTVT.

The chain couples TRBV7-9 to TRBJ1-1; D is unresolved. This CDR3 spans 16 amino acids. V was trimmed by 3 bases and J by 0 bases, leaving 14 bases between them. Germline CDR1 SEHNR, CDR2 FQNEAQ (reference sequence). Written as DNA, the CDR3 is TGTGCCAGCAGCTTTTTGGAGGGCCCGATGAACACTGAAGCTTTCTTT. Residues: CASSFLEGPMNTEAFF.

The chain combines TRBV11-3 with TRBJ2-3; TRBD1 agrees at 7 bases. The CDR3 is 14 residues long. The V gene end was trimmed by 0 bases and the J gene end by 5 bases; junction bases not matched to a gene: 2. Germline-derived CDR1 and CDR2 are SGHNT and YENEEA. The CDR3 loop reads CASSLDQGEDTQYF. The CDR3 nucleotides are TGTGCCAGCAGCTTAGATCAGGGGGAAGATACGCAGTATTTT. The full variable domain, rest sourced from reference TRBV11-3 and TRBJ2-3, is EAGVVQSPRYKIIEKKQPVAFWCNPISGHNTLYWYLQNLGQGPELLIRYENEEAVDDSQLPKDRFSAERLKGVDSTLKIQPAELGDSAVYLCASSLDQGEDTQYFGPGTRLTVL.

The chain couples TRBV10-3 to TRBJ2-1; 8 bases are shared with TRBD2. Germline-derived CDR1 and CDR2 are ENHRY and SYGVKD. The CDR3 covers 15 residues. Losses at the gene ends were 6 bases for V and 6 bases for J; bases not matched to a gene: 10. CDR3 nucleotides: TGTGCCATCAGGGTACTAGCGGACGGGGGCAATGAGCAGTTCTTC. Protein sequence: CAIRVLADGGNEQFF.

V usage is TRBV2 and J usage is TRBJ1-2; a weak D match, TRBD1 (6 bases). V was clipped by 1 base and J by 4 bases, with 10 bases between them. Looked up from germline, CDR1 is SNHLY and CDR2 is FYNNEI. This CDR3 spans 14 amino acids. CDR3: CASSEGGAGYGYTF. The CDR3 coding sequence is TGTGCCAGCAGTGAAGGGGGGGCTGGCTATGGCTACACCTTC.

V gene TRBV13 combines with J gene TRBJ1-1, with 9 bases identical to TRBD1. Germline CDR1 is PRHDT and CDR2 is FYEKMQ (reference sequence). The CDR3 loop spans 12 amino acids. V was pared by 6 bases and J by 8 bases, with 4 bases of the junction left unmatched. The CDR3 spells CASRQGAGEAFF. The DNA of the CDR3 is TGTGCCAGCAGACAGGGGGCAGGGGAAGCTTTCTTT.

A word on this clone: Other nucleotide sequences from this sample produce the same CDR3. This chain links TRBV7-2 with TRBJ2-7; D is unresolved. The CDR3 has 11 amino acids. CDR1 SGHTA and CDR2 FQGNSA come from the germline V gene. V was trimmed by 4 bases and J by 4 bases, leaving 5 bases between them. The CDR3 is CASSSLYEQYF. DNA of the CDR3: TGTGCCAGCAGCTCCTTATACGAGCAGTACTTC.